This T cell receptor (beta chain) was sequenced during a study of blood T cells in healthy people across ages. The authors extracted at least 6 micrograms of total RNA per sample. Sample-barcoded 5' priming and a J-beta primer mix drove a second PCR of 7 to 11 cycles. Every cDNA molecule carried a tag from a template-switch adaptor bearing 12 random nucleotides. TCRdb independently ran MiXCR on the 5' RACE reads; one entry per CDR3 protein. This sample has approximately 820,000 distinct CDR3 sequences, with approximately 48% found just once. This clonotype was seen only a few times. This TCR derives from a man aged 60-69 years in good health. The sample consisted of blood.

CDR3 in amino acids: CASSLTESYEQYF. The CDR3 nucleotides are TGCGCCAGCAGCTTGACGGAATCCTACGAGCAGTACTTC. The gene calls are TRBV5-1 and TRBJ2-7; D is unresolved. CDR1 is SGHRS, CDR2 YFSETQ, per germline. The CDR3 is 13 residues long. Trimming took 1 base from V and 1 from J, leaving 6 bases between them.